The 14 T cell receptor beta chains below were found in one sample sequenced in a study of shared clonotypes between healthy human individuals. As defined, naive CD8 cells were CD45RO-negative and positively selected for CCR7, with terminally differentiated effector memory CD45RA+ cells excluded. Data came from immunoSEQ multiplex PCR; TCRdb stores just in-frame clones and leaves some out. The sample has approximately 2,200,000 clones; about 93% are singletons. Source material: naive CD8+ T cells from PBMCs. These receptors were taken from a man younger than 35 in good health. Some clones in this sample may be carry-over from other donors' samples.

V gene TRBV9 combines with J gene TRBJ2-7; D tentatively reads TRBD1 or TRBD2 (5 bases each). Germline V gives CDR1 SGDLS, CDR2 YYNGEE. CDR3 length equals 14 residues. V lost 0 bases and J lost 2, with 9 bases in between. In DNA, the CDR3 is TGTGCCAGCAGCGTAGGAGGGGACGCCTACGAGCAGTACTTC. Amino acid sequence: CASSVGGDAYEQYF.

The gene calls are TRBV7-9 and TRBJ2-1; possibly TRBD2 for D (5 bases). Trimming pared 10 bases from V and 8 bases from J, leaving 15 bases between. The CDR3 sequence is 12 residues long. The germline V gene encodes CDR1 SEHNR and CDR2 FQNEAQ (reference sequence). The CDR3 region has the DNA TGTGCCACCTCCCCGGGGTTCCATGAGCAGTTCTTC. Its translation is CATSPGFHEQFF.

The chain employs TRBV9 and TRBJ2-1, with TRBD2 matching over 7 bases. CDR3 size: 13 residues. Trimming took 4 bases from V and 11 from J; bases not matched to a gene: 9. Germline V gene sequence: CDR1 SGDLS, CDR2 YYNGEE. The CDR3 is CASSPTREEKQFF. DNA of the CDR3: TGTGCCAGCAGCCCCACCCGGGAGGAAAAGCAGTTCTTC.

As concerns this clone: This sample includes further DNA sequences coding for the same CDR3. The genes are TRBV7-9 and TRBJ1-1; 8 positions match TRBD1. Germline CDR1 reads SEHNR; CDR2 reads FQNEAQ (reference sequence). J lost 2 bases, V lost 2 bases, and 4 bases had no gene match. The CDR3 has 15 residues. As DNA, the CDR3 is TGTGCCAGCAGCTTATCAGGGGGCGGTAACACTGAAGCTTTCTTT. It specifies CASSLSGGGNTEAFF.

The chain combines TRBV28 with TRBJ2-7, with TRBD1 as a possible D gene (6 bases). CDR1 is MDHEN and CDR2 is SYDVKM in the germline V gene. V shed 2 bases and J shed 4 bases, with 12 bases lying between them. This CDR3 comprises 14 residues. This CDR3 is CASSLRGTLYEQYF. CDR3 coding DNA: TGTGCCAGCAGTTTAAGGGGGACCCTTTACGAGCAGTACTTC. The full variable domain, with the rest looked up from reference TRBV28 and TRBJ2-7, is DVKVTQSSRYLVKRTGEKVFLECVQDMDHENMFWYRQDPGLGLRLIYFSYDVKMKEKGDIPEGYSVSREKKERFSLILESASTNQTSMYLCASSLRGTLYEQYFGPGTRLTVT.

This chain links TRBV28 with TRBJ2-7; 7 nucleotides match TRBD1. CDR1 and CDR2 from the germline V gene are MDHEN and SYDVKM. This CDR3 contains 15 residues. Trimming removed 6 bases from V and 2 bases from J; junction bases left unmatched: 10. The CDR3 DNA reads as TGTGCCAGCAGGTACCGGGACAGCCACGCCTACGAGCAGTACTTC. The encoded protein is CASRYRDSHAYEQYF.

The genes are TRBV28 and TRBJ1-4, with D unresolved. The CDR3 has 13 residues. The germline V gene encodes CDR1 MDHEN and CDR2 SYDVKM. The V end lost 5 bases, the J end lost 7 bases, and 11 bases lay between the germline ends. The CDR3 reads CASSALDREKLFF. In nucleotides, the CDR3 is TGTGCCAGCAGTGCCTTAGATCGTGAAAAACTGTTTTTT.

The chain joins TRBV27 to TRBJ2-5, with a tentative D call TRBD2 (6 bases). The V gene lost 0 bases and the J gene lost 10 bases, with 21 bases spanning the gap. CDR1 is MNHEY and CDR2 is SMNVEV in the germline V gene (reference sequence). This CDR3 comprises 16 residues. The DNA for the CDR3 is TGTGCCAGCAGTTTATCAGGGATCAGATATTGGGGAGGCCAGTACTTC. This encodes CASSLSGIRYWGGQYF.

CDR3 in DNA: TGTGCCAGCAGCTTTCGGCTAGCGGACTACAATGAGCAGTTCTTC. Its protein is CASSFRLADYNEQFF. The V gene is TRBV7-9, the J gene TRBJ2-1; 7 nucleotides align to TRBD2. V shed 3 bases, J shed 3 bases, and the junction held 5 bases outside the gene matches. The germline CDR1 and CDR2 sequences are SEHNR and FQNEAQ (reference sequence). The CDR3 contains 15 residues.

V gene TRBV5-4 combines with J gene TRBJ1-1; D possibly corresponds to TRBD1 (6 bases). From germline, CDR1 is SGHNT and CDR2 YYREEE (reference sequence). The CDR3 consists of 15 residues. Between the trimmed V and J ends, which lost 2 bases and 1 base, there was a span of 12 bases. CDR3 nucleotides: TGTGCCAGCAGCTTAAAACAGGGAGGGAACACTGAAGCTTTCTTT. Translating gives CASSLKQGGNTEAFF.

Note on this clone: The same CDR3 can be traced to other DNA sequences in this sample. This rearrangement joins TRBV27 to TRBJ2-7; TRBD2 matches at 7 bases. V lost 8 bases and J lost 6; bases outside the gene matches: 4. This CDR3 region has 11 residues. Germline V lookup: CDR1 MNHEY, CDR2 SMNVEV (reference sequence). The DNA of the CDR3 is TGTGCCAGCTCAACGGGGGGCGAGCAGTACTTC. This translates into CASSTGGEQYF.

The chain is built from TRBV7-9 and TRBJ2-3; 13 nucleotides line up with TRBD2. Germline V gene sequence: CDR1 SEHNR, CDR2 FQNEAQ (reference sequence). After removal of 5 bases from V and 6 bases from J, the junction contained 5 bases not matched to a gene. The CDR3 sequence is 15 residues long. The CDR3 protein is CASSRTSGSGDTQYF. As DNA, the CDR3 is TGTGCCAGCAGCCGGACTAGCGGGAGCGGGGATACGCAGTATTTT.

The chain has TRBV28 and TRBJ1-5, with D maybe TRBD1 (5 bases). The CDR3 has 15 amino acids. The germline V and J ends were trimmed by 5 bases and 2 bases, with 13 bases remaining between them. Germline V gene data show CDR1 as MDHEN and CDR2 as SYDVKM. CDR3 coding DNA: TGTGCCAGCAGTGCCATGGGGGACCGCAATCAGCCCCAGCATTTT. This encodes CASSAMGDRNQPQHF.

The chain uses TRBV19 and TRBJ2-3; 7 bases are shared with TRBD2. CDR1 LNHDA and CDR2 SQIVND come from the germline V gene (reference sequence). This CDR3 is 14 amino acids long. Germline trimming cut 4 bases from V and 2 bases from J; bases unmatched to any gene: 3. CDR3 residues: CASSTSGDTDTQYF. CDR3 sequence (DNA): TGTGCCAGTAGTACCAGCGGGGACACAGATACGCAGTATTTT.